This TCR beta chain was recovered during a study of identical twins. Each CDR3 protein gets one entry after TCRdb re-called the 5' RACE reads with MiXCR. The sample has around 1.7 million distinct CDR3 sequences; roughly a third are singletons. As for this clonotype: The junction shows a germline mismatch at one end, possibly a read error.

Germline CDR1 reads GTSNPN; CDR2 reads SVGIG (reference sequence). The CDR3 contains 12 residues. The V and J genes are TRBV30 and TRBJ2-4; D is unresolved. Sequencing input: cord blood. This sequence was found in a newborn girl in good health. As DNA, the CDR3 is TGTGCCTGGAGAGACCGAACTTACGAGCAGCACTTC. Amino acid sequence: CAWRDRTYEQHF.